This entry is about one TCR beta chain. The antigen remains undetermined. The sample comes from a study of T cell responses to AZD1222 COVID-19 vaccine. Study in general: Whether given at about 4 or about 12 weeks, second doses were pooled. Study observations and caveats: Across the whole spike, CD4 TCRs peaked at regions 160-218 and 743-854.

Some clones are missing from TCRdb's copy, which holds only in-frame ones; the method was immunoSEQ multiplex PCR. The table lists tens of thousands of clones, over 60% of them singletons. Germline CDR1 is MNHNS and CDR2 is SASEGT. This CDR3 has 15 amino acids. V lost 0 bases to trimming and J lost 6 bases, with 12 bases between them. The source was peripheral blood, collected on day 0 of AZD1222 vaccination. The rearrangement links TRBV6-1 to TRBJ2-4; D gene uncertain. This TCR was recovered from an adult in good health. For the CDR3, the DNA is TGTGCCAGCAGTGAAGCGTTAGGGTCTGGAAACATTCAGTACTTC. It translates to CASSEALGSGNIQYF.